The 18 T cell receptor beta chains below all came from one sample that was sequenced in a study of shared clonotypes between healthy human individuals. CD8 cells classed as naive were CD45RO-negative and positively selected for CCR7, excluding terminally differentiated effector memory CD45RA+ cells. Repertoires were generated with immunoSEQ multiplex PCR, while TCRdb's copy carries only in-frame clones and drops some. The sample holds over 2,000,000 clones; 80% to 95% are singletons and the top ten take about 1.6%. The material sequenced was naive CD8+ T cells from PBMCs. All receptors come from a man younger than 35 in good health. Some clones in this sample may be carry-over from other donors' samples.

The V gene is TRBV19, the J gene TRBJ2-7; 10 bases match TRBD1. In germline, CDR1 is LNHDA, CDR2 SQIVND (reference sequence). The CDR3 consists of 16 residues. V was clipped by 4 bases and J by 4 bases; unmatched bases: 10. The DNA of the CDR3 is TGTGCCAGTAGTAGCTGGACAGGGGGGCTGGGTTACGAGCAGTACTTC. Translating it yields CASSSWTGGLGYEQYF.

The gene calls are TRBV28 and TRBJ2-1; D might be TRBD2 (6 bases). The CDR3 sequence is 14 residues long. In germline, CDR1 is MDHEN, CDR2 SYDVKM. Trimming removed 3 bases from V and 8 bases from J, with 14 bases in between. Here the CDR3 reads CASSFGGKGHEQFF. CDR3 sequence (DNA): TGTGCCAGCAGTTTCGGGGGTAAAGGGCATGAGCAGTTCTTC.

This chain uses TRBV11-2 with TRBJ2-7; D is possibly TRBD1 or TRBD2 (6 bases each). The CDR3 totals 15 residues. Germline CDR1 is SGHAT and CDR2 is FQNNGV. Trimming pared 4 bases from V and 5 bases from J, leaving 18 bases between. The CDR3 nucleotides read TGTGCCAGCAGCTGGGGGGCGGGATTGCTCAACGAGCAGTACTTC. Translated, it gives CASSWGAGLLNEQYF.

The chain employs TRBV4-1 and TRBJ1-5; the D gene is possibly TRBD1 (5 bases). Trimming took off 1 base at V and 9 bases at J, with 16 bases between the two ends. The V gene's germline CDR1 is MGHRA and CDR2 YSYEKL. This CDR3 comprises 15 residues. CDR3 loop: CASSQVARGKGPQHF. CDR3 bases: TGCGCCAGCAGCCAAGTTGCGAGGGGAAAGGGGCCCCAGCATTTT.

A single count supports this clone. The chain recombines TRBV5-1 with TRBJ1-5; 7 bases match TRBD1. CDR3 length: 16 residues. The trim removed 3 bases at V and 4 bases at J, leaving 10 bases unmatched. The germline gives CDR1 SGHRS, CDR2 YFSETQ. CDR3: CASSWGDSLANQPQHF. CDR3 DNA sequence: TGCGCCAGCAGCTGGGGGGACAGTCTCGCTAATCAGCCCCAGCATTTT.

The J gene is TRBJ1-5, the V gene TRBV10-1; no definite D call. Germline V gives CDR1 WNHNN, CDR2 SYGVQD (reference sequence). The CDR3 totals 13 residues. Trimming cost V 8 bases and J 7 bases, with 15 bases left between them. The CDR3 protein is CASQKGVGQPQHF. DNA of the CDR3: TGCGCCAGCCAAAAGGGAGTAGGGCAGCCCCAGCATTTT.

This clone was counted a single time. J is TRBJ2-7 and V is TRBV7-9; D is unclear. Germline CDR1 SEHNR, CDR2 FQNEAQ (reference sequence). CDR3 size: 11 residues. The V gene lost 5 bases and the J gene lost 12 bases, with 14 bases spanning the gap. The CDR3 sequence is CASSTPGPRYF. In nucleotides, the CDR3 is TGTGCCAGCAGCACACCTGGGCCTAGGTACTTC.

The chain recombines TRBV6-6 with TRBJ1-1, with no clear D. CDR1 is MNHNY, CDR2 SVGAGI, per germline (reference sequence). Deletions cut 0 bases from V and 1 base from J, with 9 bases between. The CDR3 is made up of 15 amino acids. CDR3 loop: CASSYSEGSNTEAFF. In DNA form, the CDR3 reads TGTGCCAGCAGTTACTCGGAGGGATCGAACACTGAAGCTTTCTTT.

J is TRBJ2-1 and V is TRBV27; 8 bases agree with TRBD2. Germline V CDR1 and CDR2: MNHEY, SMNVEV (reference sequence). V gave up 5 bases and J gave up 12 bases; unmatched junction bases: 12. The CDR3 is 14 amino acids. The CDR3 loop reads CASSQTGGVDVQFF. In DNA, the CDR3 is TGTGCCAGCAGTCAAACCGGGGGGGTCGATGTGCAGTTCTTC.

In this sample, this clone turned up a few times. The chain couples TRBV9 to TRBJ1-5, with D possibly being TRBD1 (6 bases). V dropped 3 bases and J dropped 0 bases, with 10 bases sitting between them. The length of the CDR3 is 15 residues. The germline V gene encodes CDR1 SGDLS and CDR2 YYNGEE. The CDR3 region is CASSDGRGSNQPQHF. CDR3 DNA sequence: TGTGCCAGCAGCGACGGCAGGGGTAGCAATCAGCCCCAGCATTTT.

V and J are TRBV6-5 and TRBJ1-2; possible D gene TRBD1, 5 bases. The V gene lost 4 bases and the J gene lost 8 bases, with 23 bases spanning the gap. Germline-derived CDR1 and CDR2 are MNHEY and SVGAGI. This CDR3 comprises 16 residues. The CDR3 sequence is CASSSTGTDLGWGYTF. CDR3 bases: TGTGCCAGCAGTTCCACCGGGACGGACCTGGGGTGGGGCTACACCTTC.

The chain uses TRBV27 and TRBJ2-6, with 12 nucleotides matching TRBD1. Germline-derived CDR1 and CDR2 are MNHEY and SMNVEV (reference sequence). The V gene end was trimmed by 8 bases and the J gene end by 6 bases; junction bases not matched to a gene: 17. This CDR3 is built from 19 residues. The CDR3 spells CASGPGTGGSSYVANVLTF. The CDR3 bases are TGTGCCAGCGGGCCCGGGACAGGGGGCTCCAGTTATGTGGCCAACGTCCTGACTTTC.

V and J are TRBV6-5 and TRBJ2-7; D remains unclear. The germline CDR1 and CDR2 sequences are MNHEY and SVGAGI. Between the trimmed V and J ends, which lost 0 bases and 1 base, there was a span of 10 bases. The CDR3 totals 15 residues. The CDR3 here is CASSYSFPQSYEQYF. As DNA, the CDR3 is TGTGCCAGCAGTTACTCGTTTCCCCAGTCCTACGAGCAGTACTTC.

The chain carries TRBV19 and TRBJ1-1, with no clear D. Deletions cut 6 bases from V and 1 base from J, with 15 bases between. The V gene's germline CDR1 is LNHDA and CDR2 SQIVND (reference sequence). The CDR3 extends over 15 amino acids. CDR3: CASRLLWTGNTEAFF. The CDR3 DNA sequence: TGTGCCAGTAGACTCCTTTGGACCGGGAACACTGAAGCTTTCTTT.

The rearrangement uses TRBV27 and TRBJ2-1, with 9 bases identical to TRBD1. Germline values: CDR1 MNHEY, CDR2 SMNVEV (reference sequence). Trimming at V came to 1 base and at J to 8 bases, leaving 6 bases not matched to a gene. CDR3 length: 15 amino acids. CDR3 residues: CASSLWGQGEDEQFF. The CDR3 nucleotides are TGTGCCAGCAGTTTATGGGGACAGGGTGAAGATGAGCAGTTCTTC.

The chain recombines TRBV4-3 with TRBJ2-3; D not resolved. The V gene lost 4 bases and the J gene lost 4 bases, with 12 bases spanning the gap. This CDR3 contains 14 residues. Looked up from germline, CDR1 is LGHNA and CDR2 is YSLEER. The CDR3 region has the DNA TGCGCCAGCAGCCTCGGATTAGCAGCAGATACGCAGTATTTT. Amino acid sequence: CASSLGLAADTQYF.

This chain uses TRBV11-2 with TRBJ2-3; TRBD2 might be the D (6 bases). The ends were cut back, 5 bases at V and 4 bases at J, with 16 bases in the middle. The germline V gene has CDR1 SGHAT and CDR2 FQNNGV. The CDR3 has 15 residues. The CDR3 region has the DNA TGTGCCAGCAGCACGAGTCGGGAGTTGGCAGATACGCAGTATTTT. Translation gives CASSTSRELADTQYF.

The chain combines TRBV4-3 with TRBJ1-1; D might be TRBD1 (5 bases). Between the trimmed V and J ends, which lost 2 bases and 3 bases, there was a span of 16 bases. Per germline, CDR1 LGHNA and CDR2 YSLEER. This CDR3 has 16 residues. The DNA for the CDR3 is TGCGCCAGCAGCCAATCCCCTGGCAGGGCTGACACTGAAGCTTTCTTT. Protein product: CASSQSPGRADTEAFF.